Shown below are 13 T cell receptor beta chains from a single sample sequenced in a study of blood T cell repertoires in COVID-19. The table came from immunoSEQ multiplex PCR; TCRdb's copy has only in-frame clones and leaves some out. This sample carries roughly 360,000 clones, 85% to 90% of them seen once, and the ten largest clones take roughly 0.97%. The sample was PBMCs or T cells enriched from blood (not recorded which). The receptors come from a woman aged 25 to 39 with acute COVID-19.

The chain employs TRBV7-9 and TRBJ1-3, with 8 nucleotides matching TRBD1. The trim removed 4 bases at V and 0 bases at J, leaving 2 bases unmatched. The CDR3 runs 15 residues. Germline assignment: CDR1 SEHNR and CDR2 FQNEAQ (reference sequence). CDR3 sequence reads: CASSYTGGSGNTIYF. For the CDR3, the DNA is TGTGCCAGCAGCTATACAGGGGGCTCTGGAAACACCATATATTTT.

The rearrangement joins TRBV10-3 to TRBJ1-2; weak D call: TRBD1 (6 bases). The V gene lost 6 bases and the J gene lost 3 bases, with 11 bases spanning the gap. The germline V gene encodes CDR1 ENHRY and CDR2 SYGVKD. The CDR3 covers 13 residues. Here the CDR3 reads CAIRDSPDYGYTF. As DNA, the CDR3 is TGTGCCATCAGGGACAGCCCCGACTATGGCTACACCTTC.

The V gene is TRBV2, the J gene TRBJ2-3; a possible D gene is TRBD2 (6 bases). The CDR3 contains 14 residues. Trimming took 7 bases from V and 2 from J, leaving 13 bases between them. The germline CDR1 and CDR2 sequences are SNHLY and FYNNEI. CDR3 DNA: TGTGCCAGCAAGGAGGCGGGGTACACAGATACGCAGTATTTT. Translated, it gives CASKEAGYTDTQYF.

V and J are TRBV5-6 and TRBJ2-3; unclear D gene. CDR1 is SGHDT and CDR2 is YYEEEE in the germline V gene. This CDR3 spans 17 amino acids. Trimming left V 1 base short and J 1 base short, with 16 bases between. DNA of the CDR3: TGTGCCAGCAGCTTGACCTCTTCCCTCGCGGGCACAGATACGCAGTATTTT. It is translated as CASSLTSSLAGTDTQYF.

Ten or more counts support this clone. The chain combines TRBV10-1 with TRBJ2-3; D possibly corresponds to TRBD1 (5 bases). The V end lost 5 bases, the J end lost 2 bases, and 8 bases lay between the germline ends. The CDR3 loop spans 13 amino acids. Germline CDR1 and CDR2: WNHNN and SYGVQD (reference sequence). DNA for the CDR3: TGCGCCAGCAGTAGGACACTCACAGATACGCAGTATTTT. It is translated as CASSRTLTDTQYF.

The rearrangement joins TRBV12-5 to TRBJ1-5; D is ambiguous. Trimming shortened V by 7 bases and J by 2 bases, and 18 bases separated the two germline ends. The CDR3 covers 16 residues. Germline V CDR1 and CDR2: LGHNT, FRNRAP. CDR3 residues: CASAPSSDRGNQPQHF. The DNA for the CDR3 is TGTGCTAGTGCCCCTTCATCGGATCGGGGCAATCAGCCCCAGCATTTT.

The chain joins TRBV5-1 to TRBJ2-3; 11 bases match TRBD2. Germline V gives CDR1 SGHRS, CDR2 YFSETQ. This CDR3 region has 16 residues. With 2 bases clipped from V and 2 bases from J, the junction kept 4 bases outside the gene matches. CDR3 in amino acids: CASSFSGLADTDTQYF. CDR3 nucleotides: TGCGCCAGCAGCTTCTCGGGACTAGCGGACACAGATACGCAGTATTTT.

This clone was counted only a few times. The chain joins TRBV4-1 to TRBJ1-4, with D perhaps TRBD1 (5 bases). V was trimmed by 2 bases and J by 4 bases, leaving 11 bases between them. Germline CDR1 MGHRA, CDR2 YSYEKL. The CDR3 loop spans 15 amino acids. The CDR3 protein is CASSQTTANNEKLFF. Here the CDR3 DNA reads TGCGCCAGCAGCCAAACGACAGCCAATAATGAAAAACTGTTTTTT.

The chain carries TRBV18 and TRBJ2-7; 9 bases line up with TRBD1. The germline CDR1 and CDR2 sequences are KGHSH and LQKENI. V trimming: 3 bases; J trimming: 2 bases; junction bases outside the gene matches: 2. The CDR3 totals 14 residues. The CDR3 reads CASSPGTGTYEQYF. CDR3 nucleotide sequence: TGTGCCAGCTCACCCGGGACAGGGACCTACGAGCAGTACTTC.

This chain links TRBV5-1 with TRBJ1-1; 9 bases map to TRBD1. The length of the CDR3 is 14 residues. J was trimmed by 7 bases and V by 2 bases; bases with no gene match: 6. Germline CDR1 and CDR2: SGHRS and YFSETQ. This chain's CDR3 is CASSFTTGGIEAFF. In DNA form, the CDR3 reads TGCGCCAGCAGCTTTACGACAGGGGGGATTGAAGCTTTCTTT.

This clone turned up a few times. The chain uses TRBV2 and TRBJ1-6; D not resolved. The germline CDR1 and CDR2 sequences are SNHLY and FYNNEI. V was pared by 6 bases and J by 7 bases, with 7 bases between. The CDR3 has 12 amino acids. CDR3 amino acids: CASSDTNSPLHF. The CDR3 coding sequence is TGTGCCAGCAGCGACACAAATTCACCCCTCCACTTT.

The chain combines TRBV7-3 with TRBJ2-7, with 7 nucleotides matching TRBD2. The trim removed 1 base at V and 4 bases at J, leaving 1 base unmatched. From germline, CDR1 is SGHTA and CDR2 FQGTGA. The CDR3 runs 13 residues. CDR3 amino acids: CASSLREGYEQYF. DNA of the CDR3: TGTGCCAGCAGCTTAAGGGAGGGGTACGAGCAGTACTTC.

This chain connects TRBV24-1 to TRBJ1-2; weak D call: TRBD1 (6 bases). Germline assignment: CDR1 KGHDR and CDR2 SFDVKD. CDR3 length: 15 residues. The ends were cut back, 4 bases at V and 0 bases at J, with 11 bases in the middle. The CDR3 nucleotides read TGTGCCACCAGTGAATCCCGGGACACTAACTATGGCTACACCTTC. It yields the protein CATSESRDTNYGYTF.